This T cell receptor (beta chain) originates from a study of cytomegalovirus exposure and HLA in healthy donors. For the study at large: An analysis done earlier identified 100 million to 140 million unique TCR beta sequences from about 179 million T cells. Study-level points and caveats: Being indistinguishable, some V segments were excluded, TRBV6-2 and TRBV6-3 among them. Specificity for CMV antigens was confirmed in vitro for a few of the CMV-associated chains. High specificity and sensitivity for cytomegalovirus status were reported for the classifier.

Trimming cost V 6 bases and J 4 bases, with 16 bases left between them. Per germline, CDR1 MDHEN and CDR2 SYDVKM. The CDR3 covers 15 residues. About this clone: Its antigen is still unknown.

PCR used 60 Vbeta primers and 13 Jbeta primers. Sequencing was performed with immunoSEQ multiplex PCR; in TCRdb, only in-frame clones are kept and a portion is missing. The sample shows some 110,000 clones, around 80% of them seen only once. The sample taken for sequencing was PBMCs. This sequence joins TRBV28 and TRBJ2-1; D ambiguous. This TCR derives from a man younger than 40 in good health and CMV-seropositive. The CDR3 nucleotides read TGTGCCAGCAGCCCCACGAGCCTACCTTACAATGAGCAGTTCTTC. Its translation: CASSPTSLPYNEQFF. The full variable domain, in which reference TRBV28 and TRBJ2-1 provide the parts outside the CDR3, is DVKVTQSSRYLVKRTGEKVFLECVQDMDHENMFWYRQDPGLGLRLIYFSYDVKMKEKGDIPEGYSVSREKKERFSLILESASTNQTSMYLCASSPTSLPYNEQFFGPGTRLTVL.